This TCR beta chain was recorded in a study of T cell responses to AZD1222 COVID-19 vaccine. Overall study results and limits: Donors were largely white British and mainly female; clonal diversity was possibly underestimated.

The CDR3 loop spans 15 amino acids. V shed 5 bases, J shed 5 bases, and the junction held 11 bases outside the gene matches. Germline CDR1 reads SEHNR; CDR2 reads FQNEAQ (reference sequence). The assay was immunoSEQ multiplex PCR, and TCRdb's table has in-frame clones only and misses some. Found here are 90,000 to 150,000 clones, just over 90% of them singletons; the top ten hold 4.5%. For this clone: Its antigen remains unidentified.

The V and J genes are TRBV7-9 and TRBJ1-1; 7 bases match TRBD1. The TCR comes from an adult in good health. Material: peripheral blood, obtained on day 0 of AZD1222 vaccination. In DNA, the CDR3 is TGTGCCAGCAGCCCCGGCCCGACAGGGCCAACTGAAGCTTTCTTT. Its translation is CASSPGPTGPTEAFF. The variable domain in full, completed from reference TRBV7-9 and TRBJ1-1, reads DTGVSQNPRHKITKRGQNVTFRCDPISEHNRLYWYRQTLGQGPEFLTYFQNEAQLEKSRLLSDRFSAERPKGSFSTLEIQRTEQGDSAMYLCASSPGPTGPTEAFFGQGTRLTVV.